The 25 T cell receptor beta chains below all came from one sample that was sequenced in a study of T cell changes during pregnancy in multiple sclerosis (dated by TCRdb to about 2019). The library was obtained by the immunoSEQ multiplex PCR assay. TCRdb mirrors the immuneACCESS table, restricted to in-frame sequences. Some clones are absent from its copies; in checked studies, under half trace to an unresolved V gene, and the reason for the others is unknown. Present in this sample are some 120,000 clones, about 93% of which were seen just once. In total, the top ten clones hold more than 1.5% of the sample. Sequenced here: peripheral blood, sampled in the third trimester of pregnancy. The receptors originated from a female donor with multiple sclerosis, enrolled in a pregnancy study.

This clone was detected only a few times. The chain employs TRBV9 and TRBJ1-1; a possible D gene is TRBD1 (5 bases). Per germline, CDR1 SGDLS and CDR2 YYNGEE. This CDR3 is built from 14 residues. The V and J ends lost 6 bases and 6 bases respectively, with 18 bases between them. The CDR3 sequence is CASTHVGGSAEAFF. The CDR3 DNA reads TGTGCCAGCACCCACGTGGGGGGTTCGGCTGAAGCTTTCTTT.

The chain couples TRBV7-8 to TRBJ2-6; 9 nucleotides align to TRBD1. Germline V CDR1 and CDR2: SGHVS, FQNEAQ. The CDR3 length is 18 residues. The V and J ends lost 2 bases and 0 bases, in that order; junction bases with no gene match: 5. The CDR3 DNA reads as TGTGCCAGCAGCTTATGGGACAGGGTGAGCTCTGGGGCCAACGTCCTGACTTTC. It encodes CASSLWDRVSSGANVLTF.

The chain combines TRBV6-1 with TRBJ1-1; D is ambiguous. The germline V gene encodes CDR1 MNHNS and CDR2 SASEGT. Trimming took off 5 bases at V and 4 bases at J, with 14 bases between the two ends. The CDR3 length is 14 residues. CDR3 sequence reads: CASSRITDITEAFF. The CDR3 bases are TGTGCCAGCAGTCGGATAACAGACATCACTGAAGCTTTCTTT.

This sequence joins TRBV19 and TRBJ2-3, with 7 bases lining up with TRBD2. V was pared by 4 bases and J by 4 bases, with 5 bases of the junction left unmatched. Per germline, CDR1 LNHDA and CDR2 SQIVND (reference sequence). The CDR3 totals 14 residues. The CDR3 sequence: CASSTREGSDTQYF. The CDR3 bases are TGTGCCAGTAGTACCAGGGAGGGGTCAGATACGCAGTATTTT.

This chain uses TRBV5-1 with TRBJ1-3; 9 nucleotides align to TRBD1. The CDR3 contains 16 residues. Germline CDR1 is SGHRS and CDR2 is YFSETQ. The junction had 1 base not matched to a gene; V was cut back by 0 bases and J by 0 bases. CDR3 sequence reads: CASSLGQGVSGNTIYF. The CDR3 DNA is TGCGCCAGCAGCTTGGGACAGGGGGTCTCTGGAAACACCATATATTTT. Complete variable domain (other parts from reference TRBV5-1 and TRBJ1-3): KAGVTQTPRYLIKTRGQQVTLSCSPISGHRSVSWYQQTPGQGLQFLFEYFSETQRNKGNFPGRFSGRQFSNSRSEMNVSTLELGDSALYLCASSLGQGVSGNTIYFGEGSWLTVV.

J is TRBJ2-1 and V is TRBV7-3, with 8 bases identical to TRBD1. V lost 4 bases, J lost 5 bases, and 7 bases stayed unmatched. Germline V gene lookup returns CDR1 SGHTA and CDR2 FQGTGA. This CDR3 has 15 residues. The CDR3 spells CASSSGQGYHNEQFF. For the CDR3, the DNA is TGTGCCAGCAGCTCAGGACAGGGATACCACAATGAGCAGTTCTTC.

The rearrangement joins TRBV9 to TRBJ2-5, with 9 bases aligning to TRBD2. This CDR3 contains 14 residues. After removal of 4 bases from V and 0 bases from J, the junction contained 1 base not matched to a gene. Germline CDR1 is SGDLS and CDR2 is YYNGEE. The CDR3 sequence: CASSLAGDQETQYF. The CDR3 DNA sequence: TGTGCCAGCAGCTTAGCGGGAGACCAAGAGACCCAGTACTTC.

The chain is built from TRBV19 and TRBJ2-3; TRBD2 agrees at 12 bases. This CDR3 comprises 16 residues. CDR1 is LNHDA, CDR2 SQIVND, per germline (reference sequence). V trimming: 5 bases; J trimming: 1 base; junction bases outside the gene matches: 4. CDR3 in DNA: TGTGCCAGTAGTGGACTAGCGGGGACCCGCACAGATACGCAGTATTTT. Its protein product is CASSGLAGTRTDTQYF.

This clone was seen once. CDR3 bases: TGTGCCAGCAGCCTCTCAGGAGGCCGCCGTGGCACGCAGTATTTT. Its translation: CASSLSGGRRGTQYF. The rearrangement links TRBV14 to TRBJ2-3; maybe TRBD2 (5 bases). The germline V gene encodes CDR1 SGHDN and CDR2 FVKESK. The germline V and J ends were trimmed by 4 bases and 9 bases, with 20 bases remaining between them. The CDR3 extends over 15 amino acids. Full variable domain (rest looked up from reference TRBV14 and TRBJ2-3): EAGVTQFPSHSVIEKGQTVTLRCDPISGHDNLYWYRRVMGKEIKFLLHFVKESKQDESGMPNNRFLAERTGGTYSTLKVQPAELEDSGVYFCASSLSGGRRGTQYFGPGTRLTVL.

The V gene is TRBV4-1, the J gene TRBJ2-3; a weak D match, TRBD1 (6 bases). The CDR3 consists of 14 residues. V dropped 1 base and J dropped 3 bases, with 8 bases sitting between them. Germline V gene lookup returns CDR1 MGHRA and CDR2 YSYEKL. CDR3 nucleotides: TGCGCCAGCAGCCAAGTAGGGACAACAGATACGCAGTATTTT. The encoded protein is CASSQVGTTDTQYF.

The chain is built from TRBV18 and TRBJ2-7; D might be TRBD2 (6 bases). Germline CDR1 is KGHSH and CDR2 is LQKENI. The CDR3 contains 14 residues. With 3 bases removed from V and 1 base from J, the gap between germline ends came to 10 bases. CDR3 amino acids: CASSPKEGSYEQYF. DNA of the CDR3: TGTGCCAGCTCACCGAAGGAGGGATCCTACGAGCAGTACTTC. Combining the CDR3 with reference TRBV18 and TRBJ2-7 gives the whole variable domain NAGVMQNPRHLVRRRGQEARLRCSPMKGHSHVYWYRQLPEEGLKFMVYLQKENIIDESGMPKERFSAEFPKEGPSILRIQQVVRGDSAAYFCASSPKEGSYEQYFGPGTRLTVT.

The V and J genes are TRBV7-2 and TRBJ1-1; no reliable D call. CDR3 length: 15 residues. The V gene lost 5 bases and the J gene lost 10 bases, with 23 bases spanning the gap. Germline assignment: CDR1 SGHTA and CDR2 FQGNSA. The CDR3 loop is CASSHPSQVTNTAFF. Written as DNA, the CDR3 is TGTGCCAGCAGCCACCCGTCGCAGGTCACCAATACAGCTTTCTTT.

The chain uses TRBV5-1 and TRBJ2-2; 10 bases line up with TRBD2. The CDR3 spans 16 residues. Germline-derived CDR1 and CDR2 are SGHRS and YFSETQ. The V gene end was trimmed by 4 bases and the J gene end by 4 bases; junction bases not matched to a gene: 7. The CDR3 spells CASSPIAGGLTGELFF. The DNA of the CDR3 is TGCGCCAGCAGCCCCATAGCGGGGGGACTCACCGGGGAGCTGTTTTTT.

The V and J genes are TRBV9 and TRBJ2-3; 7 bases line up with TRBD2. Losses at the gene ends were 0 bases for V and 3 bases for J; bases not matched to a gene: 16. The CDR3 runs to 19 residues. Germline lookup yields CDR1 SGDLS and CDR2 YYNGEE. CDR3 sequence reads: CASSVAHGAGGGKTDTQYF. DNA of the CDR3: TGTGCCAGCAGCGTAGCCCATGGGGCCGGGGGAGGGAAGACAGATACGCAGTATTTT.

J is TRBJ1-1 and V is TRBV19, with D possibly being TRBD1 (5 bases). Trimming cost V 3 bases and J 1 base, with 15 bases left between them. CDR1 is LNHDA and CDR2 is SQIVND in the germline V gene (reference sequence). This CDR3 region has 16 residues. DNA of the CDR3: TGTGCCAGTAGTATTAGGGCAGGGCCAGAGAACACTGAAGCTTTCTTT. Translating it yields CASSIRAGPENTEAFF.

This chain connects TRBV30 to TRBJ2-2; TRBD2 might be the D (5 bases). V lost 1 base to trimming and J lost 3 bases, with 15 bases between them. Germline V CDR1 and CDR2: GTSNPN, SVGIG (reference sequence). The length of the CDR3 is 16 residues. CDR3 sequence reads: CAWSDLDSRDTGELFF. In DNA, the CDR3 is TGTGCCTGGAGTGACTTGGACTCCCGGGACACCGGGGAGCTGTTTTTT.

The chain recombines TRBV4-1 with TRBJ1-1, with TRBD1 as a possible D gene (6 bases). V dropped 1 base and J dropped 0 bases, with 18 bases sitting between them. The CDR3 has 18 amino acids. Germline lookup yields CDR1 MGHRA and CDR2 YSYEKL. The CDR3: CASSQVLYRTAMNTEAFF. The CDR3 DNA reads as TGCGCCAGCAGCCAAGTGCTCTACAGGACAGCCATGAACACTGAAGCTTTCTTT.

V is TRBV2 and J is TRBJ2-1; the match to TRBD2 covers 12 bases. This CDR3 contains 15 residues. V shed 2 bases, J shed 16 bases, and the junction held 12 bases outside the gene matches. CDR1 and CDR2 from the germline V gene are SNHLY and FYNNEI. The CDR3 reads CASSETLAGGLGGFF. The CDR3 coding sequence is TGTGCCAGCAGTGAAACCCTAGCGGGAGGGCTGGGGGGTTTCTTC.

CDR3: CASSARQGRSGGYTF. DNA for the CDR3: TGTGCCAGCAGTGCCCGACAGGGGAGGAGCGGAGGCTACACCTTC. The chain combines TRBV6-6 with TRBJ1-2, with 8 nucleotides matching TRBD1. CDR3 length: 15 amino acids. After removal of 5 bases from V and 8 bases from J, the junction contained 13 bases not matched to a gene. In germline, CDR1 is MNHNY, CDR2 SVGAGI (reference sequence).

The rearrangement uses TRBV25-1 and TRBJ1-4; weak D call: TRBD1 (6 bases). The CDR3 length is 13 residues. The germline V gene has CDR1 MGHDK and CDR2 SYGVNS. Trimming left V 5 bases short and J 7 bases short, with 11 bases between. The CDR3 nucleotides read TGTGCCAGCAGTAAGACAGGACTTGAAAAACTGTTTTTT. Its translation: CASSKTGLEKLFF.

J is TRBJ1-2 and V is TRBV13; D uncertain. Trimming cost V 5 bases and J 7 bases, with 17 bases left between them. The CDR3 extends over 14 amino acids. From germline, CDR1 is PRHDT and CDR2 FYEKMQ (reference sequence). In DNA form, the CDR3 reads TGTGCCAGCAGCCCTCCGGGGTTATACGGTGGCTACACCTTC. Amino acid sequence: CASSPPGLYGGYTF.

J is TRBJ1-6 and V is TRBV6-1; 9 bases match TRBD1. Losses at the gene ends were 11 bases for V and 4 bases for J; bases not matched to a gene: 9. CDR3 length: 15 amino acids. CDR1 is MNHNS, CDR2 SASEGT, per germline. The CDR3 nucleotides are TGTGCCGCCCTCCGACAGGGGGGTTATAATTCACCCCTCCACTTT. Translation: CAALRQGGYNSPLHF.

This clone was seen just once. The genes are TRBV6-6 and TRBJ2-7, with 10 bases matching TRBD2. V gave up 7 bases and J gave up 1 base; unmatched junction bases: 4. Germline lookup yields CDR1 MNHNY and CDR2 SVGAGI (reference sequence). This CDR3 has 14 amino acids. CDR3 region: CASTGLAESYEQYF. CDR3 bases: TGTGCCAGCACCGGACTAGCGGAATCCTACGAGCAGTACTTC.

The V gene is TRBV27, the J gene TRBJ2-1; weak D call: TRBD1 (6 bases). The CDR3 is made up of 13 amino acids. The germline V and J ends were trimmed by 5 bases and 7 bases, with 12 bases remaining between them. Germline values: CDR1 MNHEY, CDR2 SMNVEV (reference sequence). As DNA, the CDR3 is TGTGCCAGCAGTCTCCAGGGGCGGAATGAGCAGTTCTTC. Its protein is CASSLQGRNEQFF.

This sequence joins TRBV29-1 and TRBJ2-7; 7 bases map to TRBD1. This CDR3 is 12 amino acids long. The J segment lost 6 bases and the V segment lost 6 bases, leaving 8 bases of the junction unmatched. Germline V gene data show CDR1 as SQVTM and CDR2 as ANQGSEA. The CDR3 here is CSVGKTGTEQYF. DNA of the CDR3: TGCAGCGTGGGAAAGACAGGGACCGAGCAGTACTTC.